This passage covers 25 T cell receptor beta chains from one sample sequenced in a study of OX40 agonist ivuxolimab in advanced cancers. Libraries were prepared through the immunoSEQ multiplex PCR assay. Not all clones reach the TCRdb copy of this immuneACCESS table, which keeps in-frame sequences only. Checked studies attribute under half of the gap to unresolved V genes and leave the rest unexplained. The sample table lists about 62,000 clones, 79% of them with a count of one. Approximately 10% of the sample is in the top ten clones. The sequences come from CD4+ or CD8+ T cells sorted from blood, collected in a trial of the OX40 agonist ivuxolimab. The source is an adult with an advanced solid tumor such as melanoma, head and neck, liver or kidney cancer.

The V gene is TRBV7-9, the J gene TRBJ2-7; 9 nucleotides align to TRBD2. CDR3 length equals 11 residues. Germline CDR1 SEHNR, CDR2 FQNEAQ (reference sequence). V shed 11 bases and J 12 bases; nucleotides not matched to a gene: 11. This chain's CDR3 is CAGLAGVRLYF. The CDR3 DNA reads TGTGCCGGATTAGCGGGGGTACGATTGTACTTC. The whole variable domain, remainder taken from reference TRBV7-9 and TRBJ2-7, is DTGVSQNPRHKITKRGQNVTFRCDPISEHNRLYWYRQTLGQGPEFLTYFQNEAQLEKSRLLSDRFSAERPKGSFSTLEIQRTEQGDSAMYLCAGLAGVRLYFGPGTRLTVT.

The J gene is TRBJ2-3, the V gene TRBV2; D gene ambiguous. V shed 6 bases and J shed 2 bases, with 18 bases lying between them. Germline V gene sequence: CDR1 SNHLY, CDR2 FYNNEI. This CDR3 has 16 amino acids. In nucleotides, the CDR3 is TGTGCCAGCAGGTTCGGGTGGACCGCACTCACAGATACGCAGTATTTT. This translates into CASRFGWTALTDTQYF.

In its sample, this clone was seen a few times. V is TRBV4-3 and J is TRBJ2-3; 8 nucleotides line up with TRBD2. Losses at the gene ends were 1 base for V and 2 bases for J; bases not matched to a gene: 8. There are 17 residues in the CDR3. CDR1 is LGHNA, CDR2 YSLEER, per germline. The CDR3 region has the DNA TGCGCCAGCAGCCAAGGGCGAGCGGGAGCGCTCACAGATACGCAGTATTTT. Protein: CASSQGRAGALTDTQYF.

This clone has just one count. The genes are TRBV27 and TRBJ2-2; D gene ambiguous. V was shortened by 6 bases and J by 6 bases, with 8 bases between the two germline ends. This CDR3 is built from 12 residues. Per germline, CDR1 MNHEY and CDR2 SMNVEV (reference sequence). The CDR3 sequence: CASSSSAGELFF. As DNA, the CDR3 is TGTGCCAGCAGCTCTTCGGCCGGGGAGCTGTTTTTT.

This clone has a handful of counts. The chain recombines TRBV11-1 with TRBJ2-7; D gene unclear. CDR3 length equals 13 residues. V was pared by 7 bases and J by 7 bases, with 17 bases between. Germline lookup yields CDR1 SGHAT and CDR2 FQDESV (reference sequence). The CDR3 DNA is TGTGCCAGCACCCCTTTTGGAGTGGGGGAGCAGTACTTC. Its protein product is CASTPFGVGEQYF.

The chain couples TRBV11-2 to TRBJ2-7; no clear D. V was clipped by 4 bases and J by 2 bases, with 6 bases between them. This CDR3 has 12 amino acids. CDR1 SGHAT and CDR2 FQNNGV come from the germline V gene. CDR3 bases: TGTGCCAGCAGCTCTACCACCTACGAGCAGTACTTC. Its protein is CASSSTTYEQYF.

CDR3 DNA: TGTGCCAGCAGTTCACAGGACTCTGGAAACACCATATATTTT. Encoded protein: CASSSQDSGNTIYF. This sequence joins TRBV6-6 and TRBJ1-3; possible D gene TRBD1, 5 bases. This CDR3 spans 14 amino acids. Germline V CDR1 and CDR2: MNHNY, SVGAGI (reference sequence). V was shortened by 4 bases and J by 0 bases, with 7 bases between the two germline ends.

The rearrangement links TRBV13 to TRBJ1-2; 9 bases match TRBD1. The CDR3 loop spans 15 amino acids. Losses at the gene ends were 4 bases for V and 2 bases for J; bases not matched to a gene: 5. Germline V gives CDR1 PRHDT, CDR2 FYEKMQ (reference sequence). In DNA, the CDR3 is TGTGCCAGCAGCTCGCGACAGGGGGACAACTATGGCTACACCTTC. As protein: CASSSRQGDNYGYTF. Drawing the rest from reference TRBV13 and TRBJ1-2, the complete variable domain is AAGVIQSPRHLIKEKRETATLKCYPIPRHDTVYWYQQGPGQDPQFLISFYEKMQSDKGSIPDRFSAQQFSDYHSELNMSSLELGDSALYFCASSSRQGDNYGYTFGSGTRLTVV.

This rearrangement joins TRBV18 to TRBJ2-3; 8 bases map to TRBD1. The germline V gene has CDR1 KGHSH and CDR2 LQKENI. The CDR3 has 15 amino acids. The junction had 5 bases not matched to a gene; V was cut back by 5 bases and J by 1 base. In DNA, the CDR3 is TGTGCCAGCTCATCACAGACAGGGGGCACAGATACGCAGTATTTT. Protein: CASSSQTGGTDTQYF.

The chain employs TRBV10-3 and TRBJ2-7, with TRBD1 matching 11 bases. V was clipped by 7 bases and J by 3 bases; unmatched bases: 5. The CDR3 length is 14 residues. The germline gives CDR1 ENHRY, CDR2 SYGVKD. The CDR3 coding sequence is TGTGCCATCAATCCGGGACAGGGGGTCTACGAGCAGTACTTC. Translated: CAINPGQGVYEQYF.

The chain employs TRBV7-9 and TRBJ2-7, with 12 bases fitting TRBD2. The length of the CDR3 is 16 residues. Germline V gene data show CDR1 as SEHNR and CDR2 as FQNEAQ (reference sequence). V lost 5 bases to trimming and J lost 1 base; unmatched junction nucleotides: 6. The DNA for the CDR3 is TGTGCCAGCAGCCGGGGACTAGCGGGTGATTCCTACGAGCAGTACTTC. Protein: CASSRGLAGDSYEQYF. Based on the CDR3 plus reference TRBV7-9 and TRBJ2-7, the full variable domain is DTGVSQNPRHKITKRGQNVTFRCDPISEHNRLYWYRQTLGQGPEFLTYFQNEAQLEKSRLLSDRFSAERPKGSFSTLEIQRTEQGDSAMYLCASSRGLAGDSYEQYFGPGTRLTVT.

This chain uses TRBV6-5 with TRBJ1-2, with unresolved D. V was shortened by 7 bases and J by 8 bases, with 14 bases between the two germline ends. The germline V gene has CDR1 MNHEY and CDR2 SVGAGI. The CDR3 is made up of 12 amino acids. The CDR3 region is CASNSDQWGYTF. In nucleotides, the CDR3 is TGTGCCAGCAACTCAGACCAGTGGGGCTACACCTTC.

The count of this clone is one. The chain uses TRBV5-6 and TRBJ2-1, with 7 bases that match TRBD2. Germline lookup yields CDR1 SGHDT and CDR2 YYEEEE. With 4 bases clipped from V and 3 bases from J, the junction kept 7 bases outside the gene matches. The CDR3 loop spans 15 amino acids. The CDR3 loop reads CASSPASGDYNEQFF. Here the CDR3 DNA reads TGTGCCAGCAGCCCGGCGAGCGGGGACTACAATGAGCAGTTCTTC.

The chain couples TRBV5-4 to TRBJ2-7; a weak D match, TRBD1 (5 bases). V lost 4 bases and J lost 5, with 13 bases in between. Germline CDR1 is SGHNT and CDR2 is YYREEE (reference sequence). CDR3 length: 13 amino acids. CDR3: CASSPQGTDEQYF. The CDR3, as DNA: TGTGCCAGCAGCCCCCAGGGTACAGACGAGCAGTACTTC.

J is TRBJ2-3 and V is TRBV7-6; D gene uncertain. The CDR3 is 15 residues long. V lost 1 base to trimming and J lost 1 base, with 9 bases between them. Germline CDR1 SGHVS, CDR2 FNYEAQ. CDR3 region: CASSLVVSGTDTQYF. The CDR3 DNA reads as TGTGCCAGCAGCTTAGTAGTGTCAGGCACAGATACGCAGTATTTT.

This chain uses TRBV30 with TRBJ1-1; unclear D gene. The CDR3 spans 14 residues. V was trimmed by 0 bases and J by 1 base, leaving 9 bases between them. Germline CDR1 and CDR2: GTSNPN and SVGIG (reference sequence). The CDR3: CAWSVEYWNTEAFF. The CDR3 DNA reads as TGTGCCTGGAGTGTAGAGTATTGGAACACTGAAGCTTTCTTT. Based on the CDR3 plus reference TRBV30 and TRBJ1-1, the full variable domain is SQTIHQWPATLVQPVGSPLSLECTVEGTSNPNLYWYRQAAGRGLQLLFYSVGIGQISSEVPQNLSASRPQDRQFILSSKKLLLSDSGFYLCAWSVEYWNTEAFFGQGTRLTVV.

CDR3 in amino acids: CASSSDRGFFAQYF. The CDR3 bases are TGTGCCAGCAGCTCGGACAGGGGGTTCTTCGCGCAGTATTTT. This rearrangement joins TRBV7-9 to TRBJ2-3; 10 bases line up with TRBD1. Trimming took 4 bases from V and 10 from J; bases not matched to a gene: 8. The CDR3 is made up of 14 amino acids. Germline CDR1 reads SEHNR; CDR2 reads FQNEAQ (reference sequence).

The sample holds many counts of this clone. CDR3 residues: CASSLDISTDTQYF. CDR3 in DNA: TGTGCCAGCAGCTTAGATATTAGCACAGATACGCAGTATTTT. The chain recombines TRBV11-1 with TRBJ2-3, with D hard to call. Germline V CDR1 and CDR2: SGHAT, FQDESV (reference sequence). Trimming cost V 1 base and J 0 bases, with 5 bases left between them. The CDR3 runs to 14 residues.

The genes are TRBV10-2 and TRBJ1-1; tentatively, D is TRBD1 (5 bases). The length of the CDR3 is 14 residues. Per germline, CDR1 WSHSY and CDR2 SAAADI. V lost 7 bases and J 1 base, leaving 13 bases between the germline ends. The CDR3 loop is CASTLIGANTEAFF. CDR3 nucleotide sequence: TGCGCCAGCACCCTCATCGGGGCGAACACTGAAGCTTTCTTT.

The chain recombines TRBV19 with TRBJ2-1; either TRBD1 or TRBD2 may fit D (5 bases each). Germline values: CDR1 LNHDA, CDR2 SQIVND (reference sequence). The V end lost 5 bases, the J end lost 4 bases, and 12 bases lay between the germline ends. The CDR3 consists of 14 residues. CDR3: CASSFPGAYNEQFF. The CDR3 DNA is TGTGCCAGTAGTTTTCCCGGGGCGTACAATGAGCAGTTCTTC.

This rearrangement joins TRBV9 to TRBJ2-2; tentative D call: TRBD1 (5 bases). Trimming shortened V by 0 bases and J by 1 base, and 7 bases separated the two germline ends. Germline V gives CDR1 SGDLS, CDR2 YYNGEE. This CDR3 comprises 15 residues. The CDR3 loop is CASSVGGLNTGELFF. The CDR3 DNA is TGTGCCAGCAGCGTAGGGGGCTTGAACACCGGGGAGCTGTTTTTT.

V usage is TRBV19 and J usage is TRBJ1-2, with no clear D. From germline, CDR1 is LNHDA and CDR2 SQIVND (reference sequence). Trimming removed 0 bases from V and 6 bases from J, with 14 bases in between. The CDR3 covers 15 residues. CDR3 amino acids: CASSIDPRSENGYTF. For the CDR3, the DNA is TGTGCCAGTAGTATAGACCCCAGAAGTGAAAATGGCTACACCTTC.

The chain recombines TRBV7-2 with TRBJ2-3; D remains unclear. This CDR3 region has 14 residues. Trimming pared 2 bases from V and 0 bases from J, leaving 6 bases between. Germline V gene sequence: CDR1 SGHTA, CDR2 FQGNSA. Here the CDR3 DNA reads TGTGCCAGCAGCTTATCGAGCAGCACAGATACGCAGTATTTT. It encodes CASSLSSSTDTQYF.

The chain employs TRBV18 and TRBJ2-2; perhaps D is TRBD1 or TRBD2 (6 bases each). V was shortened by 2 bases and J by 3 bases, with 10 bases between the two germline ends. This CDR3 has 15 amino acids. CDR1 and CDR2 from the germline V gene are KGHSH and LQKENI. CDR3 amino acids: CASSPGGRDTGELFF. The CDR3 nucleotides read TGTGCCAGCTCACCAGGGGGGCGCGACACCGGGGAGCTGTTTTTT.

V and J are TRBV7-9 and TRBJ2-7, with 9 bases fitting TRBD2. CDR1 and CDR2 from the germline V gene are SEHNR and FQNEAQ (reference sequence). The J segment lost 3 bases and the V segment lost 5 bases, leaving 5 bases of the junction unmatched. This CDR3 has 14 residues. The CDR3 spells CASSMSSGSYEQYF. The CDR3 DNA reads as TGTGCCAGCAGCATGAGTAGCGGGAGCTACGAGCAGTACTTC. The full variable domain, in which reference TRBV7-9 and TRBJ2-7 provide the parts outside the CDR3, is DTGVSQNPRHKITKRGQNVTFRCDPISEHNRLYWYRQTLGQGPEFLTYFQNEAQLEKSRLLSDRFSAERPKGSFSTLEIQRTEQGDSAMYLCASSMSSGSYEQYFGPGTRLTVT.